The T cell receptor (beta chain) under discussion was sequenced for a study of blood T cell repertoires in COVID-19. Study-wide background: Whether acute or convalescent, the COVID-19 samples came from the United States, Italy and Spain. T cells, B-cell-depleted T cells, or PBMCs provided the cDNA or gDNA that served as material.

CDR3 size: 20 residues. Germline V CDR1 and CDR2: MDHEN, SYDVKM. V trimming: 5 bases; J trimming: 4 bases; junction bases outside the gene matches: 19. Original data processing: From reference gene primer amplification, estimates of nucleated cell counts were derived. Data came from immunoSEQ multiplex PCR; TCRdb stores just in-frame clones and leaves some out. For V, J and clone size, that table is used; D and trimming come from the DNA. The repertoire holds some 150,000 clones, with roughly 85% as singletons. This clonotype originated in an older man with acute or convalescent COVID-19. The genes are TRBV28 and TRBJ2-7, with 14 bases that match TRBD2. The specimen was peripheral blood. The CDR3 loop reads CASSMGSPGLAGVERYEQYF. In DNA, the CDR3 is TGTGCCAGCAGTATGGGCAGTCCGGGACTAGCGGGAGTTGAGCGGTACGAGCAGTACTTC.